This entry features one T cell receptor (beta chain) sequence. What it recognizes is unknown. The amount of total RNA extracted per sample was at least 6 micrograms. Then a second PCR, running roughly 7 to 11 cycles, was carried out with a sample-barcoded 5' primer and a J-beta primer mix. CDR3-containing paired-end reads numbered at least 2.5 million in each sample. Each CDR3 protein gets one entry after TCRdb re-called the 5' RACE reads with MiXCR. The sample contains roughly 640,000 distinct CDR3 sequences, about 30% of which appear only once. The data were taken from a study of blood T cells in healthy people across ages. After removal of 0 bases from V and 7 bases from J, the junction contained 9 bases not matched to a gene. The CDR3 loop spans 18 amino acids. Germline V lookup: CDR1 SGDLS, CDR2 YYNGEE. Study-level findings and limits: Age brought a roughly linear fall in TCR beta diversity measured per million T cells.

This TCR was recovered from an elderly woman in good health. The sequenced sample consisted of blood. The chain links TRBV9 to TRBJ2-2, with 13 nucleotides matching TRBD2. CDR3 sequence reads: CASSVDILAGGPSGELFF. CDR3 in DNA: TGTGCCAGCAGCGTAGATATACTAGCGGGGGGGCCGAGCGGGGAGCTGTTTTTT. Combining the CDR3 with reference TRBV9 and TRBJ2-2 gives the whole variable domain DSGVTQTPKHLITATGQRVTLRCSPRSGDLSVYWYQQSLDQGLQFLIQYYNGEERAKGNILERFSAQQFPDLHSELNLSSLELGDSALYFCASSVDILAGGPSGELFFGEGSRLTVL.